The 20 T cell receptor beta chains below come from one sample, sequenced in a study of follicular helper T cells after annual influenza vaccination. Time point defined: 2014-2015 season, pre-vaccination. Sequenced by immunoSEQ multiplex PCR; TCRdb stores in-frame clones only, minus some. Altogether 10,000 to 15,000 clones are present, 75% to 85% being singletons, with the ten largest covering 0.45%. The material sequenced was CXCR5- memory CD4+ T cells sorted from blood, taken on the day of influenza vaccination. The receptors were gathered from an adult who received the influenza vaccine.

The rearrangement uses TRBV6-4 and TRBJ2-1; tentative D call: TRBD2 (6 bases). Germline V gene data show CDR1 as MRHNA and CDR2 as SNTAGT. The CDR3 extends over 17 amino acids. V was shortened by 5 bases and J by 5 bases, with 22 bases between the two germline ends. Here the CDR3 DNA reads TGTGCCAGCAGTAGACTGGCGGGGACCCCCAAACACAATGAGCAGTTCTTC. Translating gives CASSRLAGTPKHNEQFF.

This chain uses TRBV5-1 with TRBJ2-7; tentative D call: TRBD1 (5 bases). The CDR3 length is 13 residues. V dropped 4 bases and J dropped 6 bases, with 14 bases sitting between them. From germline, CDR1 is SGHRS and CDR2 YFSETQ. CDR3: CASSLQQGSEQYF. The CDR3 nucleotides are TGCGCCAGCAGCCTACAGCAGGGTTCCGAGCAGTACTTC. The full variable domain, completed using reference TRBV5-1 and TRBJ2-7, is KAGVTQTPRYLIKTRGQQVTLSCSPISGHRSVSWYQQTPGQGLQFLFEYFSETQRNKGNFPGRFSGRQFSNSRSEMNVSTLELGDSALYLCASSLQQGSEQYFGPGTRLTVT.

The chain carries TRBV29-1 and TRBJ2-3; a possible D gene is TRBD2 (6 bases). The CDR3 is 14 residues long. The V gene lost 0 bases and the J gene lost 5 bases, with 12 bases spanning the gap. From germline, CDR1 is SQVTM and CDR2 ANQGSEA. The CDR3 spells CSVEEGGRGDTQYF. The CDR3 DNA is TGCAGCGTTGAAGAGGGAGGACGGGGAGATACGCAGTATTTT.

In DNA form, the CDR3 reads TGTGCCAGTAGTATAGATCCAGGAGAAAAACTGTTTTTT. The encoded protein is CASSIDPGEKLFF. The chain is built from TRBV19 and TRBJ1-4; D gene unclear. This CDR3 has 13 amino acids. The V end lost 0 bases, the J end lost 8 bases, and 7 bases lay between the germline ends. The germline CDR1 and CDR2 sequences are LNHDA and SQIVND (reference sequence).

The chain couples TRBV5-1 to TRBJ2-5; D gene unclear. Trimming shortened V by 1 base and J by 5 bases, and 9 bases separated the two germline ends. Per germline, CDR1 SGHRS and CDR2 YFSETQ. The CDR3 is made up of 13 amino acids. The CDR3, as DNA: TGCGCCAGCAGCTTGTTCGCAGTGGAGACCCAGTACTTC. This gives the protein CASSLFAVETQYF.

V and J are TRBV7-6 and TRBJ2-2, with 7 positions matching TRBD1. CDR3 length: 16 residues. CDR1 and CDR2 from the germline V gene are SGHVS and FNYEAQ. V dropped 3 bases and J dropped 2; count of bases not matched to a gene: 6. Written as DNA, the CDR3 is TGTGCCAGCAGCTTGATGACAGGGAGCAACACCGGGGAGCTGTTTTTT. Translation: CASSLMTGSNTGELFF.

This clone was seen a handful of times. This rearrangement joins TRBV19 to TRBJ1-1; D not certain. This CDR3 has 12 amino acids. The V end lost 7 bases, the J end lost 7 bases, and 13 bases lay between the germline ends. The V gene's germline CDR1 is LNHDA and CDR2 SQIVND (reference sequence). As DNA, the CDR3 is TGTGCCAGTACTACGAGGGCAGGTGAAGCTTTCTTT. This codes for CASTTRAGEAFF.

V gene TRBV14 combines with J gene TRBJ2-2; TRBD1 or TRBD2 may be the D gene (6 bases each). The V gene lost 9 bases and the J gene lost 1 base, with 18 bases spanning the gap. This CDR3 region has 16 residues. CDR1 and CDR2 from the germline V gene are SGHDN and FVKESK. This CDR3 reads CARTTSGGQNTGELFF. CDR3 DNA sequence: TGTGCCAGAACTACCTCCGGGGGCCAGAACACCGGGGAGCTGTTTTTT.

The gene calls are TRBV5-1 and TRBJ1-2; D remains ambiguous. Looked up from germline, CDR1 is SGHRS and CDR2 is YFSETQ. V was trimmed by 2 bases and J by 8 bases, leaving 16 bases between them. This CDR3 is 14 amino acids long. This chain's CDR3 is CASSFVFGSRGYTF. CDR3 DNA sequence: TGCGCCAGCAGCTTTGTTTTCGGCAGTAGGGGCTACACCTTC.

This clone showed up just once. Here the CDR3 DNA reads TGTGCTCTCGTACGGGATACGCAGTATTTT. It encodes CALVRDTQYF. This chain joins TRBV19 and TRBJ2-3; no reliable D call. CDR1 is LNHDA, CDR2 SQIVND, per germline (reference sequence). The CDR3 totals 10 residues.

The chain recombines TRBV21-1 with TRBJ2-1; the table names TRBD2, a call not compared with the DNA. TRBV21-1 is shown as a pseudogene. CDR3 length: 16 residues. This CDR3 is CASSKARGREGDEQFF. DNA for the CDR3: TGTGCCAGCAGCAAAGCGCGGGGAAGGGAGGGCGATGAGCAGTTCTTC.

The chain combines TRBV5-1 with TRBJ1-4, with TRBD1 as a possible D gene (6 bases). The CDR3 is 15 residues long. V was cut by 1 base and J by 5 bases, with 12 bases left in between. CDR1 is SGHRS and CDR2 is YFSETQ in the germline V gene. In DNA, the CDR3 is TGCGCCAGCAGCTTGTCTCCCACAGGGAATGAAAAACTGTTTTTT. Amino acids: CASSLSPTGNEKLFF.

The rearrangement joins TRBV5-1 to TRBJ1-1; no definite D call. The germline V gene has CDR1 SGHRS and CDR2 YFSETQ. The CDR3 contains 14 residues. V lost 1 base to trimming and J lost 0 bases, with 7 bases between them. The CDR3: CASSLPSMNTEAFF. CDR3 bases: TGCGCCAGCAGCTTGCCGTCGATGAACACTGAAGCTTTCTTT.

This clone was counted once. Written as DNA, the CDR3 is TGTGCCAGCAGTGAGAGGACTCGGGGAACGGCGAACACTGAAGCTTTCTTT. It is translated as CASSERTRGTANTEAFF. The chain couples TRBV25-1 to TRBJ1-1, with no clear D. Germline loops: CDR1 MGHDK, CDR2 SYGVNS. V gave up 3 bases and J gave up 1 base, with 18 bases separating them. CDR3 length: 17 residues.

The chain has TRBV4-1 and TRBJ2-2; D remains ambiguous. CDR3 size: 17 residues. The V gene's germline CDR1 is MGHRA and CDR2 YSYEKL. Trimming pared 1 base from V and 0 bases from J, leaving 12 bases between. CDR3 sequence (DNA): TGCGCCAGCAGCCAAGTCCTGAGGTCTTCGAACACCGGGGAGCTGTTTTTT. It yields the protein CASSQVLRSSNTGELFF.

The chain uses TRBV19 and TRBJ2-1; 7 bases map to TRBD2. Germline V gives CDR1 LNHDA, CDR2 SQIVND (reference sequence). This CDR3 has 15 residues. Trimming took 5 bases from V and 4 from J; bases not matched to a gene: 8. The CDR3 loop reads CASSWDYQPYNEQFF. Here the CDR3 DNA reads TGTGCCAGTAGTTGGGACTACCAACCTTACAATGAGCAGTTCTTC.

The chain links TRBV4-3 to TRBJ1-3, with D uncertain. The germline V and J ends were trimmed by 0 bases and 0 bases, with 6 bases remaining between them. CDR1 and CDR2 from the germline V gene are LGHNA and YSLEER. The CDR3 totals 15 residues. CDR3 in amino acids: CASSQERSSGNTIYF. CDR3 bases: TGCGCCAGCAGCCAAGAGAGGAGCTCTGGAAACACCATATATTTT.

The DNA for the CDR3 is TGTGCCAGCAGTGCCACAGGGTACGAGCAGTACTTC. Its translation is CASSATGYEQYF. J is TRBJ2-7 and V is TRBV6-5, with D possibly being TRBD1 (6 bases). The CDR3 has 12 amino acids. Trimming took off 5 bases at V and 4 bases at J, with 9 bases between the two ends. Germline V gives CDR1 MNHEY, CDR2 SVGAGI.

This clone was picked up one time. The gene calls are TRBV9 and TRBJ2-5; D is perhaps TRBD2 (6 bases). Trimming pared 0 bases from V and 7 bases from J, leaving 22 bases between. CDR1 SGDLS and CDR2 YYNGEE come from the germline V gene. This CDR3 has 17 amino acids. The CDR3 bases are TGTGCCAGCAGCGTAGCCACGGGGGACCCCCGTTCGGGGACCCAGTACTTC. Its translation is CASSVATGDPRSGTQYF.

The rearrangement uses TRBV7-2 and TRBJ1-5, with D perhaps matching TRBD1 (5 bases). CDR3 length equals 16 residues. Trimming pared 3 bases from V and 4 bases from J, leaving 16 bases between. The V gene's germline CDR1 is SGHTA and CDR2 FQGNSA. CDR3 residues: CASSLVYGGDNQPQHF. CDR3 bases: TGTGCCAGCAGCTTGGTTTATGGAGGGGATAATCAGCCCCAGCATTTT.